A selection of T cell receptor beta chains follows, all from one sample in a study of OX40 agonist ivuxolimab in advanced cancers. Assay used: immunoSEQ multiplex PCR; TCRdb lists only in-frame clones, some missing. This sample yields 70,000 to 100,000 clones, of which roughly 84% are seen a single time; 0.95% to 1.2% belongs to the top ten. Material: CD4+ or CD8+ T cells sorted from blood, obtained in a trial of the OX40 agonist ivuxolimab. Every receptor here comes from an adult with an advanced solid tumor such as melanoma, head and neck, liver or kidney cancer. Both conserved end residues are part of each CDR3. Fields, in order: J gene, clone size, D gene, V gene, CDR3 DNA, CDR3 protein. The D gene is left open where the match is weak. Rows give clone size only sometimes, using once, few, many, or a class for an expanded clone.

J gene: TRBJ1-3; clone size: NA; D gene: TRBD1; V gene: TRBV4-2; CDR3 DNA: TGTGCCAGCAGCCAAGCGACAGGGAACTCTGGAAACACCATATATTTT; CDR3 protein: CASSQATGNSGNTIYF
J gene: TRBJ2-5; clone size: NA; D gene: TRBD1; V gene: TRBV28; CDR3 DNA: TGTGCCAGCACTTTCGGACAGGGTCGCCAAGAGACCCAGTACTTC; CDR3 protein: CASTFGQGRQETQYF
J gene: TRBJ1-2; clone size: NA; D gene: NA; V gene: TRBV7-9; CDR3 DNA: TGTGCCAGCAGCTCCCCTTTAGAGGCGGGTGCCTATGGCTACACCTTC; CDR3 protein: CASSSPLEAGAYGYTF
J gene: TRBJ2-3; clone size: NA; D gene: NA; V gene: TRBV19; CDR3 DNA: TGTGCCAGTAATAGGCGGGAAACAGGGGACACAGATACGCAGTATTTT; CDR3 protein: CASNRRETGDTDTQYF
J gene: TRBJ2-7; clone size: NA; D gene: TRBD1; V gene: TRBV11-3; CDR3 DNA: TGTGCCAGCGCCTTGGACAGGCGTACCTACGAGCAGTACTTC; CDR3 protein: CASALDRRTYEQYF
J gene: TRBJ1-6; clone size: NA; D gene: TRBD1; V gene: TRBV6-6; CDR3 DNA: TGTGCCAGCAGCTCCGGGACAGGGAATAATTCACCCCTCCACTTT; CDR3 protein: CASSSGTGNNSPLHF
J gene: TRBJ1-6; clone size: NA; D gene: TRBD1; V gene: TRBV6-6; CDR3 DNA: TGTGCCAGCAGTCCCCGACAGGGGAGTAATTCACCCCTCCACTTT; CDR3 protein: CASSPRQGSNSPLHF
J gene: TRBJ2-7; clone size: once; D gene: NA; V gene: TRBV18; CDR3 DNA: TGTGCCAGCTCACTCCCGGGTAGCTACGAGCAGTACTTC; CDR3 protein: CASSLPGSYEQYF
J gene: TRBJ2-2; clone size: NA; D gene: NA; V gene: TRBV9; CDR3 DNA: TGTGCCAGCAGCGACTGGTGGTCGGGGGAGCTGTTTTTT; CDR3 protein: CASSDWWSGELFF
J gene: TRBJ1-6; clone size: NA; D gene: TRBD1; V gene: TRBV5-1; CDR3 DNA: TGCGCCAGCAGCACCCAGGGGGGCACCCTAAATTCACCCCTCCACTTT; CDR3 protein: CASSTQGGTLNSPLHF
J gene: TRBJ1-3; clone size: NA; D gene: NA; V gene: TRBV9; CDR3 DNA: TGTGCCAGCAGCGTTCTCGGACACTTGAGCTCTGGAAACACCATATATTTT; CDR3 protein: CASSVLGHLSSGNTIYF
J gene: TRBJ2-1; clone size: NA; D gene: TRBD1; V gene: TRBV7-8; CDR3 DNA: TGTGCCAGCAGCTTAGGTAGGTCGGACAGGCGTCCTTACAATGAGCAGTTCTTC; CDR3 protein: CASSLGRSDRRPYNEQFF
J gene: TRBJ2-5; clone size: once; D gene: NA; V gene: TRBV9; CDR3 DNA: TGTGCCAGCAGCGCTTTACCCAGGGGTTCAGAGACCCAGTACTTC; CDR3 protein: CASSALPRGSETQYF
J gene: TRBJ1-1; clone size: NA; D gene: NA; V gene: TRBV29-1; CDR3 DNA: TGCAGCGTTGCCGAGGCCCCCCACACTGAAGCTTTCTTT; CDR3 protein: CSVAEAPHTEAFF
J gene: TRBJ2-5; clone size: once; D gene: TRBD2; V gene: TRBV7-2; CDR3 DNA: TGTGCCAGCAGCTTATGGGGCGGGGGACAAGAGACCCAGTACTTC; CDR3 protein: CASSLWGGGQETQYF
J gene: TRBJ2-2; clone size: NA; D gene: NA; V gene: TRBV9; CDR3 DNA: TGTGCCAGCAGCAAGGAGAACACCGGGGAGCTGTTTTTT; CDR3 protein: CASSKENTGELFF
J gene: TRBJ1-4; clone size: NA; D gene: NA; V gene: TRBV7-9; CDR3 DNA: TGTGCCAGCAGCGGCCGTCCGGGACACCAGGGGGAAAAACTGTTTTTT; CDR3 protein: CASSGRPGHQGEKLFF
J gene: TRBJ1-1; clone size: NA; D gene: NA; V gene: TRBV6-5; CDR3 DNA: TGTGCCAGCAGTAGTATGGGGAAAGGGTCGTCGGCTTTCTTT; CDR3 protein: CASSSMGKGSSAFF
J gene: TRBJ2-2; clone size: NA; D gene: NA; V gene: TRBV9; CDR3 DNA: TGTGCCAGCAGCGTAGGAGCAGCAGTGAACACCGGGGAGCTGTTTTTT; CDR3 protein: CASSVGAAVNTGELFF
J gene: TRBJ2-1; clone size: NA; D gene: TRBD1; V gene: TRBV7-9; CDR3 DNA: TGTGCCAGCAGCTTAGGAGACAGGGCTTCGATCTACAATGAGCAGTTCTTC; CDR3 protein: CASSLGDRASIYNEQFF
J gene: TRBJ1-3; clone size: NA; D gene: TRBD1; V gene: TRBV7-6; CDR3 DNA: TGTGCCAGCAGCGTAGGAGGGGGCGGAAACACCATATATTTT; CDR3 protein: CASSVGGGGNTIYF
J gene: TRBJ1-2; clone size: NA; D gene: NA; V gene: TRBV4-2; CDR3 DNA: TGTGCCAGCAGCCACCCCGCGGGGGGGGCAGGGGGCTACACCTTC; CDR3 protein: CASSHPAGGAGGYTF
J gene: TRBJ2-7; clone size: NA; D gene: TRBD1; V gene: TRBV6-5; CDR3 DNA: TGTGCCAGCAGTTACAACCGACAGGGGCCCTACGAGCAGTACTTC; CDR3 protein: CASSYNRQGPYEQYF
J gene: TRBJ2-5; clone size: NA; D gene: NA; V gene: TRBV7-2; CDR3 DNA: TGTGCCAGCAGCTTAGCGGGATCGAGGGAGACCCAGTACTTC; CDR3 protein: CASSLAGSRETQYF
J gene: TRBJ1-2; clone size: NA; D gene: NA; V gene: TRBV4-3; CDR3 DNA: TGCGCCAGCAGCCAAGTTGAAGGGGCGGGGTTCGGGGGCTACACCTTC; CDR3 protein: CASSQVEGAGFGGYTF
J gene: TRBJ1-5; clone size: NA; D gene: NA; V gene: TRBV28; CDR3 DNA: TGTGCCAGCAGCACCGGGACACTAAATCAGCCCCAGCATTTT; CDR3 protein: CASSTGTLNQPQHF
J gene: TRBJ1-2; clone size: NA; D gene: NA; V gene: TRBV19; CDR3 DNA: TGTGCCAGTAGTGCGACAGGCAGCTATGGCTACACCTTC; CDR3 protein: CASSATGSYGYTF
J gene: TRBJ1-2; clone size: NA; D gene: NA; V gene: TRBV19; CDR3 DNA: TGTGCCAGTAGTATAACGGGGCATGATGGCTACACCTTC; CDR3 protein: CASSITGHDGYTF
J gene: TRBJ2-3; clone size: once; D gene: NA; V gene: TRBV9; CDR3 DNA: TGTGCCAGCAGCGTAGGGGGGCGGCGACCAGATACGCAGTATTTT; CDR3 protein: CASSVGGRRPDTQYF
J gene: TRBJ2-2; clone size: NA; D gene: TRBD2; V gene: TRBV28; CDR3 DNA: TGTGCCAGCAGGATGACTAGCGGGGTGACCGGGGAGCTGTTTTTT; CDR3 protein: CASRMTSGVTGELFF
J gene: TRBJ2-3; clone size: NA; D gene: NA; V gene: TRBV5-1; CDR3 DNA: TGCGCCAGCAGCTTGGGGGACTCCCGTGATACGCAGTATTTT; CDR3 protein: CASSLGDSRDTQYF
J gene: TRBJ1-3; clone size: NA; D gene: NA; V gene: TRBV7-2; CDR3 DNA: TGTGCCAGCAGCTACACAGCCTCTGGAAACACCATATATTTT; CDR3 protein: CASSYTASGNTIYF
J gene: TRBJ1-1; clone size: NA; D gene: NA; V gene: TRBV4-2; CDR3 DNA: TGTGCCAGCAGCCGGCAAGGAGCTCTGAACACTGAAGCTTTCTTT; CDR3 protein: CASSRQGALNTEAFF
J gene: TRBJ1-1; clone size: NA; D gene: NA; V gene: TRBV2; CDR3 DNA: TGTGCCAGCACCTACGAGGGCCCGAACACTGAAGCTTTCTTT; CDR3 protein: CASTYEGPNTEAFF
J gene: TRBJ2-2; clone size: NA; D gene: TRBD1; V gene: TRBV4-2; CDR3 DNA: TGTGCCAGCAGCCCGACAGGGGGTAATCCCGGGGAGCTGTTTTTT; CDR3 protein: CASSPTGGNPGELFF
J gene: TRBJ1-4; clone size: NA; D gene: NA; V gene: TRBV5-6; CDR3 DNA: TGTGCCAGCAGCTCGCTGAGCACAACTAATGAAAAACTGTTTTTT; CDR3 protein: CASSSLSTTNEKLFF
J gene: TRBJ1-1; clone size: NA; D gene: TRBD1; V gene: TRBV28; CDR3 DNA: TGTGCCAGCAGTCTGCGGGACAGCGTTAAGAACACTGAAGCTTTCTTT; CDR3 protein: CASSLRDSVKNTEAFF
J gene: TRBJ1-5; clone size: NA; D gene: TRBD1; V gene: TRBV27; CDR3 DNA: TGTGCCAGCAGTGACAGGGCCGTCGCTAGCAATCAGCCCCAGCATTTT; CDR3 protein: CASSDRAVASNQPQHF
J gene: TRBJ2-3; clone size: NA; D gene: NA; V gene: TRBV6-6; CDR3 DNA: TGTGCCAGCACACTACCAGGGACAGATACGCAGTATTTT; CDR3 protein: CASTLPGTDTQYF
J gene: TRBJ1-3; clone size: NA; D gene: TRBD1; V gene: TRBV5-1; CDR3 DNA: TGCGCCAGCAGCTCTCAAACAGGGGAGGCTGGAAACACCATATATTTT; CDR3 protein: CASSSQTGEAGNTIYF
J gene: TRBJ1-2; clone size: NA; D gene: NA; V gene: TRBV7-2; CDR3 DNA: TGTGCCAGCAGCTTTATAAGGGAAAACTATGGCTACACCTTC; CDR3 protein: CASSFIRENYGYTF
J gene: TRBJ1-6; clone size: NA; D gene: NA; V gene: TRBV5-6; CDR3 DNA: TGTGCCAGCAGCTCGCGACGGTTACTTGGGCCCCTCCACTTT; CDR3 protein: CASSSRRLLGPLHF
J gene: TRBJ2-7; clone size: NA; D gene: TRBD2; V gene: TRBV7-2; CDR3 DNA: TGTGCCAGCAGCTTACTGCGGGGCGGGGGACACGAGCAGTACTTC; CDR3 protein: CASSLLRGGGHEQYF
J gene: TRBJ1-2; clone size: few; D gene: NA; V gene: TRBV28; CDR3 DNA: TGTGCCAGCAGGGAAGGGTTCAGTGGCTACACCTTC; CDR3 protein: CASREGFSGYTF
J gene: TRBJ2-2; clone size: NA; D gene: NA; V gene: TRBV11-2; CDR3 DNA: TGTGCCACCTCCAGGTCGAGCAGGCGGAACACCGGGGAGCTGTTTTTT; CDR3 protein: CATSRSSRRNTGELFF
J gene: TRBJ1-6; clone size: NA; D gene: NA; V gene: TRBV10-2; CDR3 DNA: TGCGCCAGCAGTGAGACGGCAGAAGTGGATTCACCCCTCCACTTT; CDR3 protein: CASSETAEVDSPLHF
J gene: TRBJ2-5; clone size: NA; D gene: NA; V gene: TRBV5-1; CDR3 DNA: TGCGCCAGCAGCAAGGTTGATCCCCCCCAAGAGACCCAGTACTTC; CDR3 protein: CASSKVDPPQETQYF
J gene: TRBJ1-3; clone size: NA; D gene: NA; V gene: TRBV10-3; CDR3 DNA: TGTGCCATCAGTGAAAGAGACAGCTCTGGAAACACCATATATTTT; CDR3 protein: CAISERDSSGNTIYF
J gene: TRBJ2-7; clone size: NA; D gene: TRBD1; V gene: TRBV5-4; CDR3 DNA: TGTGCCAGCAGCTGGGGGGACAGGGGAGACTACGAGCAGTACTTC; CDR3 protein: CASSWGDRGDYEQYF
J gene: TRBJ2-2; clone size: NA; D gene: TRBD1; V gene: TRBV19; CDR3 DNA: TGTGCCAGTAGTAGACCGACAGGGGGTTACACCGGGGAGCTGTTTTTT; CDR3 protein: CASSRPTGGYTGELFF
J gene: TRBJ1-2; clone size: NA; D gene: NA; V gene: TRBV11-2; CDR3 DNA: TGTGCCAGCACCGCCCAGGCTACTAACTATGGCTACACCTTC; CDR3 protein: CASTAQATNYGYTF
J gene: TRBJ2-2; clone size: NA; D gene: NA; V gene: TRBV9; CDR3 DNA: TGTGCCAGCAGCGTACGGGGGACGCATAACACCGGGGAGCTGTTTTTT; CDR3 protein: CASSVRGTHNTGELFF
J gene: TRBJ2-1; clone size: once; D gene: NA; V gene: TRBV2; CDR3 DNA: TGTGCCAGCAGTCCGGACGGGAGCTCCTACAATGAGCAGTTCTTC; CDR3 protein: CASSPDGSSYNEQFF
J gene: TRBJ2-5; clone size: NA; D gene: TRBD1; V gene: TRBV7-2; CDR3 DNA: TGTGCCAGCAGCCTAAATCCGGGACAGCAAGAGACCCAGTACTTC; CDR3 protein: CASSLNPGQQETQYF
J gene: TRBJ1-3; clone size: NA; D gene: NA; V gene: TRBV6-1; CDR3 DNA: TGTGCCAGCAGTGCCAGAAGCCAGGAAGACACCATATATTTT; CDR3 protein: CASSARSQEDTIYF
J gene: TRBJ1-2; clone size: NA; D gene: TRBD1; V gene: TRBV5-5; CDR3 DNA: TGTGCCAGCAGCTTTAATCCGACAGGGTCTGTTTATGGCTACACCTTC; CDR3 protein: CASSFNPTGSVYGYTF
J gene: TRBJ1-4; clone size: NA; D gene: TRBD1; V gene: TRBV19; CDR3 DNA: TGTGCCAGTAGCCCGGGACAGGAGAATGAAAAACTGTTTTTT; CDR3 protein: CASSPGQENEKLFF